Listed here is a single T cell receptor beta chain. The antigen remains undetermined. The data originate from a study of lymphopenia after photon versus proton radiotherapy. Assay used: immunoSEQ multiplex PCR; TCRdb lists only in-frame clones, some missing. Of 150,000 to 200,000 clones listed, about nine tenths are singletons. Overall study findings and caveats: Under photons, naive T cells and diversity fell while effector/memory populations rose.

This CDR3 has 15 residues. V lost 1 base to trimming and J lost 1 base, with 10 bases between them. Germline assignment: CDR1 MGHRA and CDR2 YSYEKL. Sample: peripheral blood, taken from a patient treated with photon-based radiotherapy. This sequence joins TRBV4-1 and TRBJ2-5, with TRBD2 as a possible D gene (5 bases). This clonotype was obtained from a man aged 50-60 years with gastric cancer. The CDR3 DNA reads as TGCGCCAGCAGCCAAGCCGGACGGGGCCAAGAGACCCAGTACTTC. Encoded protein: CASSQAGRGQETQYF.